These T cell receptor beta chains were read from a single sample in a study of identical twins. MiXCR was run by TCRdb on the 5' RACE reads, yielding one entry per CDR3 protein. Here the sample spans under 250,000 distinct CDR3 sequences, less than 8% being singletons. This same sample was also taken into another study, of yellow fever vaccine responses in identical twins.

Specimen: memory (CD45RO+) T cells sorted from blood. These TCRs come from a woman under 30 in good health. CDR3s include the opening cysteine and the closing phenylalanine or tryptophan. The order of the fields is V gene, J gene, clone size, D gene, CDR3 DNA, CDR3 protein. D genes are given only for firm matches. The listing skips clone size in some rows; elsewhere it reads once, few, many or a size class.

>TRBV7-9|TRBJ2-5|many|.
TGTGCCAGCAGCAGACAGACAGTTTTGGAGACCCAGTACTTC
CASSRQTVLETQYF
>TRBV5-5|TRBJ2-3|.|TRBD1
TGTGCCAGCAGCACCCAGACAGGGGGCATTGATACGCAGTATTTT
CASSTQTGGIDTQYF
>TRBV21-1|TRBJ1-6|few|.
TGTGCCAGCAGCGGAGGACGGCATAATTCACCCCTCCACTTT
CASSGGRHNSPLHF
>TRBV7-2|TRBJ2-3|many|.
TGTGCCAGCAGCCCAGACCTAGATACGCAGTATTTT
CASSPDLDTQYF
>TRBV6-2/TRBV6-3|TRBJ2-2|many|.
TGTGCCAGCAGTTGGGGACTTACCACCGGGGAGCTGTTTTTT
CASSWGLTTGELFF
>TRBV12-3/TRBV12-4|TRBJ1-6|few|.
TGTGCCAGCAGTTTAAGGGGGGTTGATTCACCCCTCCACTTT
CASSLRGVDSPLHF
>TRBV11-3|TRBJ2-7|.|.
TGTGCCAGCAGCTTACCAGCCGTGGGGGTCTCCTACGAGCAGTACTTC
CASSLPAVGVSYEQYF
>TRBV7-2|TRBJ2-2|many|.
TGTGCCAGCAGCTTAGAACTAGTGGGTACCGGGGAGCTGTTTTTT
CASSLELVGTGELFF
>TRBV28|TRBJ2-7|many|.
TGTGCCAGCAGACGTCAGGCCTACGAGCAGTACTTC
CASRRQAYEQYF
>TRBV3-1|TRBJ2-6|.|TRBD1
TGTGCCAGCAGCCAATATCCCAGGGGGAGCTCTGGGGCCAACGTCCTGACTTTC
CASSQYPRGSSGANVLTF
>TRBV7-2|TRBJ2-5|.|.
TGTGCCAGCAGCACCCCGGGACGGCTCCAAGAGACCCAGTACTTC
CASSTPGRLQETQYF
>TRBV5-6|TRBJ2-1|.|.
TGTGCCAGCAGCTTTTGGGCACAGGGATTTGAGCAGTTCTTC
CASSFWAQGFEQFF
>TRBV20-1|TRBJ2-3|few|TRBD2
TGCAGTGCGATGGGGGGGAAGGGAAGCACAGATACGCAGTATTTT
CSAMGGKGSTDTQYF
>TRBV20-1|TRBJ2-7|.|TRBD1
TGCAGTGCTAGCGGACAGGGGAACCGCTACGAGCAGTACTTC
CSASGQGNRYEQYF
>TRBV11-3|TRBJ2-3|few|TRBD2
TGTGCCAGCAGCCGGACTAGCGGGAGGGTTCTCCCAGATACGCAGTATTTT
CASSRTSGRVLPDTQYF
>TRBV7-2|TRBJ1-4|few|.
TGTGCCAGCAGCCCTAAAACTAATGAAAAACTGTTTTTT
CASSPKTNEKLFF
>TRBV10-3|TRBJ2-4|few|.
TGTGCCATCAGTGAGTCTACGGGGGCATGGAACATTCAGTACTTC
CAISESTGAWNIQYF
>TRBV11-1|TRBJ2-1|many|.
TGTGCCAGCAGCTTAGAAGTATTGATCGATGAGCAGTTCTTC
CASSLEVLIDEQFF
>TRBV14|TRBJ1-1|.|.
TGTGCCAGCAGCCAACCGGGACGGAAGAACACTGAAGCTTTCTTT
CASSQPGRKNTEAFF
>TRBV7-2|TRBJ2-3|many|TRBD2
TGTGCCAGCAGCATCAAGCGGGGGGGGAGCACAGATACGCAGTATTTT
CASSIKRGGSTDTQYF
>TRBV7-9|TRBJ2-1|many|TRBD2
TGTGCCAGCAGCCCGGGACTAGCGGGAGCTAATGAGCAGTTCTTC
CASSPGLAGANEQFF
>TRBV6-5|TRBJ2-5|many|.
TGTGCCAGCAGTAGGGGCGAGACCCAGTACTTC
CASSRGETQYF
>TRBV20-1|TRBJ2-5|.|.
TGCAGTGCTAGAGCTATTCGGACTAAGGAGACCCAGTACTTC
CSARAIRTKETQYF
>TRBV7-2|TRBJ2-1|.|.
TGTGCCAGCGAGAGCTTTGTCTCTAATGAGCAGTTCTTC
CASESFVSNEQFF
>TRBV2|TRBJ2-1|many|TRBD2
TGTGCCAGCAGTGAAGTCACTAGCGGGAGAGATGAGCAGTTCTTC
CASSEVTSGRDEQFF